Below, one T cell receptor (beta chain) is given with its context. Antigen: not known. V was cut by 6 bases and J by 4 bases, with 15 bases left in between. Germline V CDR1 and CDR2: SQVTM, ANQGSEA. The CDR3 runs to 13 residues. The data stem from a study of CD8+ T cells in alopecia areata. Study-level information: In an open-label trial, patients got 5 to 10 mg tofacitinib twice daily.

As for treatment: oral pan-JAK inhibitor, 5-10 mg twice daily. Collected material from alopecia areata patients comprised lesional scalp punch biopsies and peripheral blood. Study results and caveats: While tofacitinib was given, many expanded lesional clones persisted in scalp and blood. Mice showed clearer TCR sharing than patients did, a gap that was possibly HLA-related.

Sequencing used cDNA as its template, made by extracting RNA and reverse transcribing it. Sequenced by immunoSEQ multiplex PCR; TCRdb stores in-frame clones only, minus some. The profile shows around 180,000 clones, about three fifths of them singletons. This receptor was taken from a human donor with alopecia areata. This chain joins TRBV29-1 and TRBJ1-1; D might be TRBD1 (5 bases). The source material was CD4+ T cells sorted from blood, sampled at approximately week 49, from a patient treated with tofacitinib. The CDR3 loop is CSVPGRRGTEAFF. The CDR3 DNA is TGCAGCGTACCGGGGCGCCGGGGCACTGAAGCTTTCTTT.